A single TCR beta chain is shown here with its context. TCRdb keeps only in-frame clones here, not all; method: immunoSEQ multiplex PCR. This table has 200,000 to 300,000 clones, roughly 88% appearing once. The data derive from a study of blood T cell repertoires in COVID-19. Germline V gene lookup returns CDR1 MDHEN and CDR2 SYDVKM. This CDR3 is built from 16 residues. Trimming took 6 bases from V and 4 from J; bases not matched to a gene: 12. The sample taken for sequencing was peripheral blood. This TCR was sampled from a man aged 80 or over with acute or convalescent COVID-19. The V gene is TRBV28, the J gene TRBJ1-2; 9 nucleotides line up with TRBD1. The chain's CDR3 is CASSPPPGQGPYGYTF. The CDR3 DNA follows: TGTGCCAGCAGCCCCCCCCCGGGACAGGGCCCCTATGGCTACACCTTC.